One and the same sample provided the 24 T cell receptor beta chains below, sequenced in a study of patients and donors after allogeneic stem cell transplantation (dated by TCRdb to 2020 to 2021). Libraries were made using RT-PCR. Sequencing was performed on a NextSeq 550. TCRdb itself trimmed the public reads at Q25 with fastp, ran MiXCR and retained productive beta chains. Rows are combined by CDR3 protein, so each entry shows the most common genes and DNA. Here the sample has 100,000 to 120,000 distinct CDR3 sequences; 35% occur a single time. The biggest ten clones account for around 27% of the sample. The sequencing input was blood, either unsorted or a sorted T cell fraction (not recorded which). These receptors all stem from a human donor who was either an allogeneic HSCT recipient or a stem cell or donor lymphocyte infusion donor (not recorded which). It is not recorded whose cells these are; they may come from a transplant donor.

The table lists this clonotype with a few counts. The chain is built from TRBV2 and TRBJ2-4; 8 bases match TRBD1. Trimming removed 7 bases from V and 8 bases from J; junction bases left unmatched: 10. Per germline, CDR1 SNHLY and CDR2 FYNNEI. This CDR3 has 14 amino acids. The CDR3 here is CASKLDRETDIQYF. The CDR3 DNA reads as TGTGCCAGCAAACTGGACAGGGAAACGGACATTCAGTACTTC.

This clonotype was detected a few times. The chain couples TRBV7-9 to TRBJ2-1; unclear D gene. The CDR3 is 16 amino acids. Germline V gene data show CDR1 as SEHNR and CDR2 as FQNEAQ (reference sequence). Trimming cost V 8 bases and J 7 bases, with 24 bases left between them. This CDR3 reads CASCHLRAPSRNEQFF. In DNA form, the CDR3 reads TGTGCCAGCTGCCACCTCCGGGCCCCTTCACGGAATGAGCAGTTCTTC. Full variable domain (remainder filled in from reference TRBV7-9 and TRBJ2-1): DTGVSQNPRHKITKRGQNVTFRCDPISEHNRLYWYRQTLGQGPEFLTYFQNEAQLEKSRLLSDRFSAERPKGSFSTLEIQRTEQGDSAMYLCASCHLRAPSRNEQFFGPGTRLTVL.

This clonotype was counted between two and nine times. J is TRBJ1-2 and V is TRBV7-9; D remains unclear. There are 16 residues in the CDR3. Between the trimmed V and J ends, which lost 2 bases and 5 bases, there was a span of 18 bases. Germline CDR1 SEHNR, CDR2 FQNEAQ (reference sequence). CDR3 sequence reads: CASSLPLRAPGYGYTF. The DNA for the CDR3 is TGTGCCAGCAGCTTACCGCTGCGAGCTCCTGGTTATGGCTACACCTTC.

This clonotype appeared once. V is TRBV5-1 and J is TRBJ2-1, with D perhaps assigned TRBD1 or TRBD2 (5 bases each). Trimming stripped 4 bases from V and 10 bases from J, with 21 bases between. The germline gives CDR1 SGHRS, CDR2 YFSETQ. The CDR3 is 15 amino acids. This CDR3 is CASSPKGTGLSEQFF. The CDR3 DNA follows: TGCGCCAGCAGCCCTAAGGGGACCGGGTTAAGCGAGCAGTTCTTC. Full variable domain (outside the CDR3, taken from reference TRBV5-1 and TRBJ2-1): KAGVTQTPRYLIKTRGQQVTLSCSPISGHRSVSWYQQTPGQGLQFLFEYFSETQRNKGNFPGRFSGRQFSNSRSEMNVSTLELGDSALYLCASSPKGTGLSEQFFGPGTRLTVL.

This clonotype was found a few times. This chain links TRBV24-1 with TRBJ1-2; D remains unclear. V dropped 5 bases and J dropped 3 bases, with 9 bases sitting between them. The CDR3 length is 13 residues. Germline V gene lookup returns CDR1 KGHDR and CDR2 SFDVKD. The CDR3 sequence is CATSVGGHYGYTF. The CDR3 DNA follows: TGTGCCACCAGTGTAGGAGGCCACTATGGCTACACCTTC.

This clonotype has more than one count but fewer than ten. The rearrangement joins TRBV7-9 to TRBJ1-1; 8 bases are shared with TRBD1. Germline V lookup: CDR1 SEHNR, CDR2 FQNEAQ (reference sequence). The CDR3 is 14 residues long. V was pared by 4 bases and J by 11 bases, with 12 bases of the junction left unmatched. Here the CDR3 DNA reads TGTGCCAGCAGCTCCAGCAACAGGGGGACGTGGGCTTTCTTT. It yields the protein CASSSSNRGTWAFF.

The sample holds a few counts of this clonotype. J is TRBJ1-2 and V is TRBV28; D is unresolved. With 2 bases removed from V and 5 bases from J, the gap between germline ends came to 9 bases. CDR1 and CDR2 (germline): MDHEN, SYDVKM. The CDR3 totals 13 residues. The CDR3: CASSLPRRYGYTF. CDR3 DNA: TGTGCCAGCAGTTTACCCAGAAGATATGGCTACACCTTC.

The chain couples TRBV12-3 or TRBV12-4 to TRBJ2-5, with a possible D match to TRBD2 (6 bases). The CDR3 consists of 13 residues. The V end lost 8 bases, the J end lost 5 bases, and 15 bases lay between the germline ends. CDR3 region: CASGVRGGETQYF. The CDR3 DNA sequence: TGTGCCAGCGGAGTAAGGGGAGGCGAGACCCAGTACTTC.

The chain employs TRBV7-8 and TRBJ1-2; unclear D gene. The CDR3 sequence is 16 residues long. The V end lost 2 bases, the J end lost 3 bases, and 16 bases lay between the germline ends. Per the germline V gene, CDR1 is SGHVS and CDR2 is FQNEAQ. The CDR3 sequence: CASSLNRGGTHYGYTF. CDR3 in DNA: TGTGCCAGCAGCTTAAACCGTGGAGGAACTCACTATGGCTACACCTTC. The whole variable domain, filled in from reference TRBV7-8 and TRBJ1-2, reads GAGVSQSPRYKVAKRGQDVALRCDPISGHVSLFWYQQALGQGPEFLTYFQNEAQLDKSGLPSDRFFAERPEGSVSTLKIQRTQQEDSAVYLCASSLNRGGTHYGYTFGSGTRLTVV.

This chain links TRBV28 with TRBJ1-2, with D possibly matching TRBD1 (6 bases). The CDR3 has 14 amino acids. The germline CDR1 and CDR2 sequences are MDHEN and SYDVKM. Trimming removed 3 bases at V and 5 bases at J, with 13 bases between. The CDR3 DNA sequence: TGTGCCAGCAGTTTGAGGGGACAAACTTATGGCTACACCTTC. Translated, it gives CASSLRGQTYGYTF.

The gene calls are TRBV6-5 and TRBJ1-1, with D possibly matching TRBD1 (5 bases). From germline, CDR1 is MNHEY and CDR2 SVGAGI. The CDR3 totals 13 residues. The germline V and J ends were trimmed by 6 bases and 1 base, with 9 bases remaining between them. CDR3 sequence (DNA): TGTGCCAGCAGCTGGGGGACGAACACTGAAGCTTTCTTT. The encoded protein is CASSWGTNTEAFF.

This clonotype was seen many times. The CDR3 DNA reads as TGCGCCAGCAGCTTGGCCGAGACAGGGTTTACTGAAGCTTTCTTT. Translated: CASSLAETGFTEAFF. The chain carries TRBV5-1 and TRBJ1-1; 7 bases fit TRBD1. The CDR3 spans 15 residues. Germline CDR1 reads SGHRS; CDR2 reads YFSETQ. V was pared by 0 bases and J by 5 bases, with 7 bases of the junction left unmatched.

The V gene is TRBV12-3 or TRBV12-4, the J gene TRBJ2-1, with TRBD2 matching over 9 bases. This CDR3 is 15 amino acids long. V lost 6 bases, J lost 4 bases, and 7 bases stayed unmatched. CDR3 nucleotide sequence: TGTGCCAGCAGCGACCTGACTAGCGGATACAATGAGCAGTTCTTC. Translation: CASSDLTSGYNEQFF.

V is TRBV6-6 and J is TRBJ2-7, with 8 nucleotides matching TRBD1. Trimming removed 9 bases from V and 0 bases from J; junction bases left unmatched: 10. The CDR3 is made up of 15 amino acids. CDR1 and CDR2 from the germline V gene are MNHNY and SVGAGI (reference sequence). CDR3 bases: TGTGCCAGTAGCCCCGGGACAGGTTTCTCCTACGAGCAGTACTTC. Translation: CASSPGTGFSYEQYF.

The V gene is TRBV12-3 or TRBV12-4, the J gene TRBJ1-1; D remains unclear. V lost 6 bases to trimming and J lost 1 base, with 12 bases between them. The CDR3 loop spans 14 amino acids. The DNA of the CDR3 is TGTGCCAGCAGCCTCTCCTCGAGGAACACTGAAGCTTTCTTT. This gives the protein CASSLSSRNTEAFF.

This clonotype was detected only a few times. The rearrangement uses TRBV4-3 and TRBJ1-1; no clear D gene. Deletions cut 0 bases from V and 0 bases from J, with 14 bases between. Germline assignment: CDR1 LGHNA and CDR2 YSLEER. The CDR3 sequence is 17 residues long. Here the CDR3 DNA reads TGCGCCAGCAGCCAAGATTTCGTCGCGGGCTTGAACACTGAAGCTTTCTTT. The encoded protein is CASSQDFVAGLNTEAFF.

The chain recombines TRBV5-6 with TRBJ2-3; 9 nucleotides align to TRBD1. Unmatched junction bases numbered 5, after V lost 3 bases and J lost 3 bases. The CDR3 contains 15 residues. Germline loops: CDR1 SGHDT, CDR2 YYEEEE. The CDR3 is CASSSTTGGTDTQYF. CDR3 in DNA: TGTGCCAGCAGCTCTACGACAGGGGGTACAGATACGCAGTATTTT.

This clonotype was observed a handful of times. The chain recombines TRBV7-9 with TRBJ1-1; D is unclear. Trimming pared 4 bases from V and 1 base from J, leaving 7 bases between. The CDR3 runs 13 residues. Germline V gene data show CDR1 as SEHNR and CDR2 as FQNEAQ (reference sequence). CDR3 in amino acids: CASSYTRNTEAFF. CDR3 nucleotides: TGTGCCAGCAGCTATACCAGGAACACTGAAGCTTTCTTT.

The chain is built from TRBV9 and TRBJ2-5; the D is unclear. The germline CDR1 and CDR2 sequences are SGDLS and YYNGEE. V lost 0 bases, J lost 5 bases, and 8 bases lay in between. The CDR3 covers 13 residues. The CDR3 DNA follows: TGTGCCAGCAGCGTAGCTTGGCGGGAGACCCAGTACTTC. Translated: CASSVAWRETQYF.

The CDR3 DNA reads as TGTGCCAGCAGCCCCTATGCGGGTACTAGCACAGATACGCAGTATTTT. Translation gives CASSPYAGTSTDTQYF. The chain has TRBV12-3 or TRBV12-4 and TRBJ2-3; a possible D gene is TRBD2 (5 bases). V lost 6 bases and J lost 0, with 16 bases in between. The CDR3 is made up of 16 amino acids.

This chain connects TRBV20-1 to TRBJ2-7; D is ambiguous. The CDR3 runs 15 residues. The V and J ends lost 4 bases and 0 bases respectively, with 16 bases between them. Germline V lookup: CDR1 DFQATT, CDR2 SNEGSKA (reference sequence). The CDR3 region has the DNA TGCAGTGCTACTCCTAGTCCACTTAGCTCCTACGAGCAGTACTTC. Its translation is CSATPSPLSSYEQYF.

This clonotype was counted only a few times. The chain couples TRBV15 to TRBJ2-7; D assignment may be TRBD1 or TRBD2 (5 bases each). The germline CDR1 and CDR2 sequences are LNHNV and YYDKDF (reference sequence). V was clipped by 3 bases and J by 7 bases, with 19 bases between them. The CDR3 has 15 residues. This CDR3 reads CATSSDRPGRQEQYF. CDR3 nucleotides: TGTGCCACCAGCAGCGACCGTCCGGGACGCCAAGAGCAGTACTTC. Full variable domain (missing parts from reference TRBV15 and TRBJ2-7): DAMVIQNPRYQVTQFGKPVTLSCSQTLNHNVMYWYQQKSSQAPKLLFHYYDKDFNNEADTPDNFQSRRPNTSFCFLDIRSPGLGDTAMYLCATSSDRPGRQEQYFGPGTRLTVT.

This clonotype showed up just a few times. As DNA, the CDR3 is TGTGCCACCAGCAGAGATGGAGTATATGGCTACACCTTC. This gives the protein CATSRDGVYGYTF. V and J are TRBV15 and TRBJ1-2; D ambiguous. Trimming pared 0 bases from V and 5 bases from J, leaving 7 bases between. The CDR3 consists of 13 residues. Germline CDR1 and CDR2: LNHNV and YYDKDF (reference sequence).

This clonotype was counted a few times. The J gene is TRBJ1-1, the V gene TRBV25-1; 8 nucleotides match TRBD1. The junction had 7 bases not matched to a gene; V was cut back by 6 bases and J by 4 bases. This CDR3 is built from 14 residues. Germline CDR1 reads MGHDK; CDR2 reads SYGVNS. CDR3 protein: CASRDRVISTEAFF. The CDR3 nucleotides are TGTGCCAGCAGGGACAGGGTCATTTCCACTGAAGCTTTCTTT.